These 21 T cell receptor beta chains were all obtained from the same sample, sequenced in a study of blood T cell repertoires in COVID-19. TCRdb keeps only in-frame clones here, not all; method: immunoSEQ multiplex PCR. This table holds approximately 300,000 clones, around 90% found once. Sequencing input: PBMCs or T cells enriched from blood (not recorded which). These receptors originate from a man between 60 and 75 years old who had recovered from COVID-19.

This clone appeared a few times. The chain couples TRBV6-2 or TRBV6-3 to TRBJ2-3; 12 bases fit TRBD2. CDR3 size: 16 residues. Looked up from germline, CDR1 is MNHEY and CDR2 is SVGEGT. V dropped 4 bases and J dropped 0; count of bases not matched to a gene: 2. The CDR3 DNA follows: TGTGCCAGCAGTTCCGGACTAGCGGGGAGCACAGATACGCAGTATTTT. Translating it yields CASSSGLAGSTDTQYF.

The chain couples TRBV7-9 to TRBJ2-7, with D possibly matching TRBD1 (5 bases). Trimming left V 4 bases short and J 0 bases short, with 10 bases between. The V gene's germline CDR1 is SEHNR and CDR2 FQNEAQ (reference sequence). CDR3 length: 14 residues. CDR3 protein: CASSSDKTSYEQYF. In nucleotides, the CDR3 is TGTGCCAGCAGCTCGGACAAGACCTCCTACGAGCAGTACTTC.

V is TRBV28 and J is TRBJ1-1; D possibly corresponds to TRBD1 (6 bases). Looked up from germline, CDR1 is MDHEN and CDR2 is SYDVKM. This CDR3 is 14 amino acids long. Deletions cut 1 base from V and 2 bases from J, with 8 bases between. CDR3 nucleotide sequence: TGTGCCAGCAGTTTATTAGGGGGAAACACTGAAGCTTTCTTT. It codes for CASSLLGGNTEAFF.

This chain uses TRBV24-1 with TRBJ2-5; tentative D call: TRBD1 (5 bases). CDR3 length: 17 residues. The germline gives CDR1 KGHDR, CDR2 SFDVKD. Deletions cut 4 bases from V and 4 bases from J, with 21 bases between. Here the CDR3 DNA reads TGTGCCACCAGTGACCCCGCAGGGTCAGGGTGGGGAGAGACCCAGTACTTC. Translation gives CATSDPAGSGWGETQYF.

The chain uses TRBV19 and TRBJ1-2, with D perhaps TRBD1 (6 bases). Trimming cost V 6 bases and J 6 bases, with 17 bases left between them. The CDR3 extends over 14 amino acids. Germline V lookup: CDR1 LNHDA, CDR2 SQIVND (reference sequence). The CDR3 DNA is TGTGCCAGTAGCACCGGGACACCGTTTAATGGCTACACCTTC. Translation: CASSTGTPFNGYTF.

This chain's CDR3 is CASSPTTASMVGYTF. CDR3 DNA: TGTGCCAGCAGTCCCACGACAGCCTCGATGGTTGGCTACACCTTC. The chain joins TRBV27 to TRBJ1-2; possible D gene TRBD1, 5 bases. V shed 5 bases and J shed 7 bases, with 20 bases lying between them. Looked up from germline, CDR1 is MNHEY and CDR2 is SMNVEV (reference sequence). The CDR3 extends over 15 amino acids.

This clone appeared a few times. V gene TRBV29-1 combines with J gene TRBJ1-4, with D possibly TRBD1 on 6 matching bases. Trimming pared 6 bases from V and 4 bases from J, leaving 15 bases between. Germline values: CDR1 SQVTM, CDR2 ANQGSEA. The CDR3 sequence is 14 residues long. The CDR3 loop is CSVTTTGYNEKLFF. CDR3 sequence (DNA): TGCAGCGTAACAACGACAGGCTATAATGAAAAACTGTTTTTT.

The genes are TRBV19 and TRBJ1-4, with D hard to call. In germline, CDR1 is LNHDA, CDR2 SQIVND (reference sequence). V dropped 7 bases and J dropped 5 bases, with 20 bases sitting between them. The CDR3 length is 16 residues. The CDR3 here is CASTSPRVGANEKLFF. CDR3 bases: TGTGCCAGTACCTCACCCCGAGTCGGTGCCAATGAAAAACTGTTTTTT. Drawing the rest from reference TRBV19 and TRBJ1-4, the complete variable domain is DGGITQSPKYLFRKEGQNVTLSCEQNLNHDAMYWYRQDPGQGLRLIYYSQIVNDFQKGDIAEGYSVSREKKESFPLTVTSAQKNPTAFYLCASTSPRVGANEKLFFGSGTQLSVL.

This clone was recorded a few times. The gene calls are TRBV7-9 and TRBJ2-2, with D perhaps TRBD1 (6 bases). The CDR3 spans 16 residues. With 2 bases removed from V and 7 bases from J, the gap between germline ends came to 17 bases. The germline CDR1 and CDR2 sequences are SEHNR and FQNEAQ (reference sequence). The CDR3 DNA sequence: TGTGCCAGCAGCTTATCAGGGGCGCTCGTAGGCGGGGAGCTGTTTTTT. Translation gives CASSLSGALVGGELFF.

This clone was picked up a small number of times. The rearrangement uses TRBV4-3 and TRBJ1-6; TRBD1 matches 12 bases. CDR3 length: 15 residues. The ends lost 4 bases at V and 7 bases at J; junction bases unmatched: 2. Germline CDR1 and CDR2: LGHNA and YSLEER. CDR3 sequence: CASSPGTGGNSPLHF. The CDR3 nucleotides read TGCGCCAGCAGCCCCGGGACAGGGGGCAATTCACCCCTCCACTTT.

The chain uses TRBV7-9 and TRBJ2-7; TRBD1 matches at 10 bases. Germline loops: CDR1 SEHNR, CDR2 FQNEAQ (reference sequence). The CDR3 sequence is 14 residues long. J was trimmed by 9 bases and V by 5 bases; bases with no gene match: 10. CDR3 coding DNA: TGTGCCAGCAGCGCTTGGGACAGGGGCCTTCTGCAGTACTTC. Protein: CASSAWDRGLLQYF.

This sequence joins TRBV7-2 and TRBJ2-7; D possibly corresponds to TRBD1 (6 bases). CDR3 size: 13 residues. In germline, CDR1 is SGHTA, CDR2 FQGNSA. Between the trimmed V and J ends, which lost 5 bases and 2 bases, there was a span of 10 bases. The CDR3 DNA reads as TGTGCCAGCAGCGGGACAAACACCTACGAGCAGTACTTC. Its translation: CASSGTNTYEQYF.

The chain carries TRBV4-2 and TRBJ1-4, with D unresolved. This CDR3 region has 16 residues. V shed 4 bases and J shed 7 bases, with 19 bases lying between them. Germline values: CDR1 LGHNA, CDR2 YNFKEQ. Written as DNA, the CDR3 is TGTGCCAGCAGCCCCCGAGCAAGGGAAGAGGGTGAAAAACTGTTTTTT. This translates into CASSPRAREEGEKLFF.

The chain carries TRBV6-2 or TRBV6-3 and TRBJ1-1; D ambiguous. This CDR3 contains 12 residues. Between the trimmed V and J ends, which lost 5 bases and 2 bases, there was a span of 6 bases. CDR1 MNHEY and CDR2 SVGEGT come from the germline V gene. In DNA, the CDR3 is TGTGCCAGCAGTCCGTTTAACACTGAAGCTTTCTTT. It is translated as CASSPFNTEAFF.

This clone was counted a single time. The V and J genes are TRBV6-6 and TRBJ1-2; weak D call: TRBD1 (5 bases). Deletions cut 7 bases from V and 3 bases from J, with 18 bases between. Germline V gives CDR1 MNHNY, CDR2 SVGAGI (reference sequence). The CDR3 runs 15 residues. CDR3 nucleotide sequence: TGTGCCAGCACTGACTTGGGGGGAAGGGACTATGGCTACACCTTC. Amino acids: CASTDLGGRDYGYTF.

This clone was seen a single time. The gene calls are TRBV28 and TRBJ2-7; a possible D gene is TRBD1 (5 bases). The CDR3 runs to 13 residues. Germline V gene sequence: CDR1 MDHEN, CDR2 SYDVKM. V was shortened by 8 bases and J by 4 bases, with 15 bases between the two germline ends. CDR3 nucleotides: TGTGCCAGCTCAGGGAAGGGGCATTACGAGCAGTACTTC. Its translation is CASSGKGHYEQYF.

As regards this clone: Relative to the germline gene, one junction end is altered; a read error may explain this. The J gene is TRBJ1-2, the V gene TRBV6-5; 8 bases fit TRBD1. The CDR3 extends over 15 amino acids. Germline CDR1 reads MNHEY; CDR2 reads SVGAGI. The CDR3 coding sequence is TGTGTCAGCAGTTCCCTTGGGACAGGCGAATATGGCTACACCTTC. Encoded protein: CVSSSLGTGEYGYTF.

The rearrangement links TRBV19 to TRBJ2-1; 11 positions match TRBD2. This CDR3 is built from 16 residues. Unmatched junction bases numbered 17, after V lost 9 bases and J lost 10 bases. Germline V gene sequence: CDR1 LNHDA, CDR2 SQIVND (reference sequence). The CDR3 nucleotides are TGTGCCAGCAACGGTGGGCGGCTAGCGGGAGGTCTCGAGCAGTTCTTC. This codes for CASNGGRLAGGLEQFF.

V is TRBV24-1 and J is TRBJ2-3; maybe TRBD2 (6 bases). The germline V and J ends were trimmed by 3 bases and 4 bases, with 10 bases remaining between them. The germline CDR1 and CDR2 sequences are KGHDR and SFDVKD. CDR3 size: 14 residues. The CDR3 DNA is TGTGCCACCAGTGATGCTAGGAGGGCAGATACGCAGTATTTT. It is translated as CATSDARRADTQYF.

This clone was seen once. The chain couples TRBV6-5 to TRBJ2-2; D perhaps matches TRBD2 (5 bases). CDR3 length: 14 amino acids. Germline assignment: CDR1 MNHEY and CDR2 SVGAGI. The V end was cut by 2 bases, the J end by 4 bases, with 8 bases between. CDR3 bases: TGTGCCAGCAGTTACCAGCGGAGCACCGGGGAGCTGTTTTTT. Translated: CASSYQRSTGELFF.

This clone has just a few counts. This chain connects TRBV28 to TRBJ1-1, with D possibly being TRBD1 (6 bases). Trimming cost V 6 bases and J 4 bases, with 15 bases left between them. The V gene's germline CDR1 is MDHEN and CDR2 SYDVKM. There are 14 residues in the CDR3. The CDR3 sequence: CASRPHGGLTEAFF. DNA for the CDR3: TGTGCCAGCAGGCCTCACGGGGGGCTCACTGAAGCTTTCTTT.